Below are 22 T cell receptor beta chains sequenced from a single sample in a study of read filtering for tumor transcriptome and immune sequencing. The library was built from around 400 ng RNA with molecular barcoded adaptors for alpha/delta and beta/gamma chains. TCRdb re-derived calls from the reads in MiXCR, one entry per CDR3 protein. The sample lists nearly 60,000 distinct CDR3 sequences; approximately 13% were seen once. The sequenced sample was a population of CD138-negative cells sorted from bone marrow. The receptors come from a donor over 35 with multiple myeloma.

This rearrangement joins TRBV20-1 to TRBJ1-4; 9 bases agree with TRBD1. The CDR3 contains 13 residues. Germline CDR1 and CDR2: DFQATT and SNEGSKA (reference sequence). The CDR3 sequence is CGAPDRGDEKLFF. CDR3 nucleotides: TGCGGAGCGCCGGACAGGGGTGATGAAAAACTGTTTTTT.

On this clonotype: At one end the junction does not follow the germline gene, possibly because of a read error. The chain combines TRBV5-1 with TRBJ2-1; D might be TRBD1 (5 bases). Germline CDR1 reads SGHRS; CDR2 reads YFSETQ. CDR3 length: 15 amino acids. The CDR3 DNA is TGCGCCAGCAGCAAGGACATACGATTCTACTATGAGCAGTTCTTC. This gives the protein CASSKDIRFYYEQFF.

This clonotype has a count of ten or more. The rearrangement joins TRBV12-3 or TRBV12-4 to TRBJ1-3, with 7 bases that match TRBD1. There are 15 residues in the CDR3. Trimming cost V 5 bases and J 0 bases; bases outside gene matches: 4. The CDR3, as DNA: TGTGCCAGCAGTCCCCGGACAGGCTCTGGAAACACCATATATTTT. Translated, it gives CASSPRTGSGNTIYF.

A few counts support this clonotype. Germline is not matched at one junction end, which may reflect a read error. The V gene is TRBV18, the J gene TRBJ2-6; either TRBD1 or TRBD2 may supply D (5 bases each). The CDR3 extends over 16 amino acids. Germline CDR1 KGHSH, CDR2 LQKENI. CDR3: CATGGGISSGASVLTF. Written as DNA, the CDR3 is TGTGCCACCGGAGGAGGAATATCCTCTGGGGCCAGCGTCCTGACTTTC.

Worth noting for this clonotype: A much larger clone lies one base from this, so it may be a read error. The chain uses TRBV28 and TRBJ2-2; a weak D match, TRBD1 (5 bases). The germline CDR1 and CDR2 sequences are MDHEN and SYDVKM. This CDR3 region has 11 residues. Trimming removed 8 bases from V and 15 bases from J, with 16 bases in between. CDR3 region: CASGLQELLFF. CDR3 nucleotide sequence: TGTGCCAGCGGCCTACAGGAATTGTTGTTTTTT.

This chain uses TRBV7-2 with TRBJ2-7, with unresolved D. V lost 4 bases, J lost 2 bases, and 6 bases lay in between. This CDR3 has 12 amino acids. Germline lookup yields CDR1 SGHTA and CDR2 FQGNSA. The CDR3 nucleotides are TGTGCCAGCAGCTCCTCCGCCTACGAGCAGTACTTC. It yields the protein CASSSSAYEQYF.

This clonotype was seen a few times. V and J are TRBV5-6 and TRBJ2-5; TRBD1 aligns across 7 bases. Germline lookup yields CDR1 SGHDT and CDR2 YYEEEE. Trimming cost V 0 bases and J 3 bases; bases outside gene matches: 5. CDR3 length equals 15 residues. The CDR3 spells CASSLAPGQKETQYF. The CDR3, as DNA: TGTGCCAGCAGCTTGGCCCCGGGACAGAAAGAGACCCAGTACTTC.

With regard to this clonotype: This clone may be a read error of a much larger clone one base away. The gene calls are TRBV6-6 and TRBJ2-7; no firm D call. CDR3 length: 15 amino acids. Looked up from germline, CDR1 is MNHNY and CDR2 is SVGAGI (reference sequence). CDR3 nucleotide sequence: TGTGCCAGCACCCCTTCTTTACGGCGAAGCCACGAGCGGTACTTC. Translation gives CASTPSLRRSHERYF.

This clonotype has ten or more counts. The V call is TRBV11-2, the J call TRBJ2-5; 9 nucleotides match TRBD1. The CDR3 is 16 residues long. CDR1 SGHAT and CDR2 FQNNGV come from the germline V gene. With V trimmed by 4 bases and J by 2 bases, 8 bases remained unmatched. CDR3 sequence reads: CASSSLGTGMQETQYF. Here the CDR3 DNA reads TGTGCCAGCAGCTCACTCGGGACAGGGATGCAAGAGACCCAGTACTTC.

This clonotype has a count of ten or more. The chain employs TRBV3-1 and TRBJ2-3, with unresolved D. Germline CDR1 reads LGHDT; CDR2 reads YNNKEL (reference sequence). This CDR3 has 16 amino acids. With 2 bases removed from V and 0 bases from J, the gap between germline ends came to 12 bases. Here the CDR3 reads CASSQRLGPSTDTQYF. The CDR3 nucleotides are TGTGCCAGCAGCCAACGGCTGGGCCCTAGCACAGATACGCAGTATTTT.

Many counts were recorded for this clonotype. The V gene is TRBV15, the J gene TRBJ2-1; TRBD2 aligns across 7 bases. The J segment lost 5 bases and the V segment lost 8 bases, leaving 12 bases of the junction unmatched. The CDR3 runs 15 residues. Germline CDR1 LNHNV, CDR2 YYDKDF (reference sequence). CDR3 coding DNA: TGTGCCACCGTAAAGAGCGGGGTGGGTAACAATGAGCAGTTCTTC. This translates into CATVKSGVGNNEQFF. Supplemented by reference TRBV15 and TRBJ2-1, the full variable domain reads DAMVIQNPRYQVTQFGKPVTLSCSQTLNHNVMYWYQQKSSQAPKLLFHYYDKDFNNEADTPDNFQSRRPNTSFCFLDIRSPGLGDTAMYLCATVKSGVGNNEQFFGPGTRLTVL.

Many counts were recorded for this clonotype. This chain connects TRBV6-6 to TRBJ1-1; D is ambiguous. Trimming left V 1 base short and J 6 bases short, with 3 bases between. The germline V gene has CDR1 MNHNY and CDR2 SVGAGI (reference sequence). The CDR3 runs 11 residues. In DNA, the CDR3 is TGTGCCAGCAGTTACTTGTCTGAAGCTTTCTTT. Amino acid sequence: CASSYLSEAFF.

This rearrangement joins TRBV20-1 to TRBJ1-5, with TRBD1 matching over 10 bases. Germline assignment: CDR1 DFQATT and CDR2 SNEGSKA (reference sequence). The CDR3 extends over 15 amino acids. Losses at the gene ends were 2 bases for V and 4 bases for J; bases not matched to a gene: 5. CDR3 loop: CSARFGTGENQPQHF. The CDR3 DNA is TGCAGTGCTAGATTCGGGACAGGGGAAAATCAGCCCCAGCATTTT.

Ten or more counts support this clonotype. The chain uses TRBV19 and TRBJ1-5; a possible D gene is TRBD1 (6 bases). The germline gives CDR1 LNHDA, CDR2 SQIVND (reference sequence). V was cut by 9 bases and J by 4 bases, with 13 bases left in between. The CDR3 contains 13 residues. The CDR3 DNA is TGTGCCAGCTCGGACAGCCTTAATCAGCCCCAGCATTTT. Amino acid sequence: CASSDSLNQPQHF.

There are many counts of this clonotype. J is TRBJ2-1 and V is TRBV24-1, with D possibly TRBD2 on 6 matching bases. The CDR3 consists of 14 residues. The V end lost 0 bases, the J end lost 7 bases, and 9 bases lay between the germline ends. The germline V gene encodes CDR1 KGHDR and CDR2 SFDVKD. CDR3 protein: CATSDLPRGNEQFF. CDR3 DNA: TGTGCCACCAGTGATTTGCCTCGGGGGAATGAGCAGTTCTTC.

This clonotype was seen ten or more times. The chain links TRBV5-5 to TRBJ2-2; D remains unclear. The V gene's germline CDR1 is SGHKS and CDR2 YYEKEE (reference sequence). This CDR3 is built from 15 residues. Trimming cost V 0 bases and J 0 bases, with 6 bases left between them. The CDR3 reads CASSLGVSNTGELFF. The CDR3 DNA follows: TGTGCCAGCAGCTTGGGTGTATCGAACACCGGGGAGCTGTTTTTT. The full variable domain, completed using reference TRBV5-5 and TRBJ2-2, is DAGVTQSPTHLIKTRGQQVTLRCSPISGHKSVSWYQQVLGQGPQFIFQYYEKEERGRGNFPDRFSARQFPNYSSELNVNALLLGDSALYLCASSLGVSNTGELFFGEGSRLTVL.

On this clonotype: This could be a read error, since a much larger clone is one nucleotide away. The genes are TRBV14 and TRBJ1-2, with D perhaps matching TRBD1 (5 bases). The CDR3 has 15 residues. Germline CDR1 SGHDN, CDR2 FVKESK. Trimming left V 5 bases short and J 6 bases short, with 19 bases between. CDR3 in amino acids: CASSSHRRTGDGYTF. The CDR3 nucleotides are TGTGCCAGCAGCTCTCACAGGAGGACTGGGGATGGCTACACCTTC.

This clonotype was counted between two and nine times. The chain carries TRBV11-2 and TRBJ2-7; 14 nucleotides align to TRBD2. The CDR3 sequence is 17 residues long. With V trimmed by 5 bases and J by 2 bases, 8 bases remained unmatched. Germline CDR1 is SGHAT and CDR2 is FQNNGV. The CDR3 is CASSIGLAGGRTYEQYF. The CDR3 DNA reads TGTGCCAGCAGCATCGGACTAGCGGGGGGCCGGACCTACGAGCAGTACTTC.

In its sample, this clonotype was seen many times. In DNA, the CDR3 is TGTGCCAGCAGTCTGACTCCAACTAATGAAAAACTGTTTTTT. Its protein product is CASSLTPTNEKLFF. The J gene is TRBJ1-4, the V gene TRBV6-1, with D unresolved. V lost 5 bases, J lost 0 bases, and 7 bases lay in between. This CDR3 is built from 14 residues. The germline V gene has CDR1 MNHNS and CDR2 SASEGT.

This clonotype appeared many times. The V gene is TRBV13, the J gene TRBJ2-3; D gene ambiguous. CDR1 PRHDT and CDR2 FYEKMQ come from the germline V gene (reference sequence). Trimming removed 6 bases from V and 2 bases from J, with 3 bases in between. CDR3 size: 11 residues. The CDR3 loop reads CASRFTDTQYF. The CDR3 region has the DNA TGTGCCAGCAGATTCACAGATACGCAGTATTTT.

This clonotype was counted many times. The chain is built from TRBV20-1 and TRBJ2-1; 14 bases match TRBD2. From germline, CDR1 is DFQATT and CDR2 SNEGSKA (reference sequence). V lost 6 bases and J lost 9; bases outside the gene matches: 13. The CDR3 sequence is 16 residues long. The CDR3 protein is CSAPGTSGGQGGEQFF. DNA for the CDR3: TGCAGTGCCCCTGGGACTAGCGGGGGACAGGGCGGTGAGCAGTTCTTC.

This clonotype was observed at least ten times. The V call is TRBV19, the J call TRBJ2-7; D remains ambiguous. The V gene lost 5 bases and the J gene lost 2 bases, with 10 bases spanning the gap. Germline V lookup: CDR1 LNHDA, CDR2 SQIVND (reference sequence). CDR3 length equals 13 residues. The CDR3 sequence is CASSFGPAYEQYF. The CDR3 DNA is TGTGCCAGTAGTTTCGGACCCGCCTACGAGCAGTACTTC.